This TCR beta chain was found in a study of T cell responses to AZD1222 COVID-19 vaccine. This clone was recorded only once. Antigen specificity is unknown. Study-level findings and limits: Clonal diversity may have been underestimated, and the donors were mostly white British, with more females than males. With dominance at 160-218 and 743-854, vaccine-associated CD4 TCRs spanned spike.

CDR1 MNHEY and CDR2 SVGAGI come from the germline V gene. With V trimmed by 6 bases and J by 7 bases, 8 bases remained unmatched. The CDR3 spans 13 residues. Libraries were prepared by immunoSEQ multiplex PCR; TCRdb keeps only in-frame clonotypes and omits some of them. The sample includes about 94,000 clones, roughly 90% of them seen just once. The clonotype comes from an adult who received the AZD1222 COVID-19 vaccine. This chain connects TRBV6-5 to TRBJ1-1; 7 nucleotides agree with TRBD1. Sample: peripheral blood, taken 28 days after the second AZD1222 dose. In DNA form, the CDR3 reads TGTGCCAGCAGCCTACAGGGGACTAGTGAAGCTTTCTTT. Translated, it gives CASSLQGTSEAFF.